This T cell receptor beta chain appears in the sequencing data of a study of cytomegalovirus exposure and HLA in healthy donors. Study-level points and caveats: Confirmation was obtained in vitro that a few CMV-associated chains are specific for CMV antigens. Subsequent analysis found a tendency for first-cohort TCR clusters to co-occur within the 95 to 150 validation repertoires. The listing of 150 to 200 TCR beta chains classed them as cytomegalovirus-associated.

The approximately 120-subject validation cohort, separate from the roughly 670-subject first cohort, included the donors. On this clone itself: Its antigen is not identified.

Clones were sequenced by immunoSEQ multiplex PCR, and TCRdb holds only the in-frame ones, with some missing. Of roughly 260,000 clones in the sample, nearly 90% were seen once. The CDR3 totals 16 residues. The V end was cut by 3 bases, the J end by 0 bases, with 15 bases between. Germline V gene sequence: CDR1 SGHRS, CDR2 YFSETQ. Sequencing was done on a sample of PBMCs. This sequence joins TRBV5-1 and TRBJ1-1; D is unclear. The receptor was isolated from a woman under 30 in good health and CMV-seronegative. CDR3 sequence (DNA): TGCGCCAGCAGCTACCCAAGCTCCGGGGTGAACACTGAAGCTTTCTTT. Translation gives CASSYPSSGVNTEAFF.